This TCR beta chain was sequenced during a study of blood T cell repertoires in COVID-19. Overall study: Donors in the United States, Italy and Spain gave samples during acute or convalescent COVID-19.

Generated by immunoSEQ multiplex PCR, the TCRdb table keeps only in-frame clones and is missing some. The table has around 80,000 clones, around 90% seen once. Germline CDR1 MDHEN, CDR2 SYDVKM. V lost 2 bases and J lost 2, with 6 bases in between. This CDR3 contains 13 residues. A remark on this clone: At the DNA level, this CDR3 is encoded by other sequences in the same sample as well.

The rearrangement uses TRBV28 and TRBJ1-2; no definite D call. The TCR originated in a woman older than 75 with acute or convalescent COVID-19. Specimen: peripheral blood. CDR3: CASSLGQNYGYTF. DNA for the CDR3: TGTGCCAGCAGTTTAGGTCAGAACTATGGCTACACCTTC.